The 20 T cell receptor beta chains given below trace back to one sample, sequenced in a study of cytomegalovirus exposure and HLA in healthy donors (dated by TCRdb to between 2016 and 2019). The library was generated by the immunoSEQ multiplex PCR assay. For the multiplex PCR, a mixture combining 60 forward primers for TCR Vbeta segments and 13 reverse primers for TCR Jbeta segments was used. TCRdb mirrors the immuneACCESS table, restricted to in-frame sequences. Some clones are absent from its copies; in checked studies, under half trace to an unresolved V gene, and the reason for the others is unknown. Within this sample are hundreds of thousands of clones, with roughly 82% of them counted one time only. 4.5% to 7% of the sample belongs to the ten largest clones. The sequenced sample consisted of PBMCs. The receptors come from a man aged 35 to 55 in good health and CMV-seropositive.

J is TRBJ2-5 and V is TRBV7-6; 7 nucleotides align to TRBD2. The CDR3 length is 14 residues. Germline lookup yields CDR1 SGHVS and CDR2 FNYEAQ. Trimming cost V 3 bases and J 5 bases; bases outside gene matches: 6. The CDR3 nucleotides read TGTGCCAGCAGCTTCTACGGGAGGCGGGAGACCCAGTACTTC. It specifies CASSFYGRRETQYF.

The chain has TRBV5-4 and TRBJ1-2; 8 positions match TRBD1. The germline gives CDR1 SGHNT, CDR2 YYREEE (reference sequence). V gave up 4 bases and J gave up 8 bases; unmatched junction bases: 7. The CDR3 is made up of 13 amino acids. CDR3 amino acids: CASSIQGGRGYTF. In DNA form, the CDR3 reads TGTGCCAGCAGCATACAGGGGGGTAGAGGCTACACCTTC.

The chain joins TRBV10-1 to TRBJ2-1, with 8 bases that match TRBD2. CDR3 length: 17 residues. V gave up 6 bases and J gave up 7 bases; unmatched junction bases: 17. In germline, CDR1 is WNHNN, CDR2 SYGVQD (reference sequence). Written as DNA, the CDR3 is TGCGCCAGCAGCGACGGAGGGGTGACCGGGACTAGTAATGAGCAGTTCTTC. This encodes CASSDGGVTGTSNEQFF.

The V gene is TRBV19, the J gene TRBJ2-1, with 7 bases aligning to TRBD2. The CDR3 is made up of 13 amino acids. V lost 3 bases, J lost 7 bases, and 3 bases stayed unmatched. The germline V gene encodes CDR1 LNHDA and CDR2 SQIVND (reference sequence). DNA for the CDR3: TGTGCCAGTAGTATGACCGGGAGGAATGAGCAGTTCTTC. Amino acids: CASSMTGRNEQFF.

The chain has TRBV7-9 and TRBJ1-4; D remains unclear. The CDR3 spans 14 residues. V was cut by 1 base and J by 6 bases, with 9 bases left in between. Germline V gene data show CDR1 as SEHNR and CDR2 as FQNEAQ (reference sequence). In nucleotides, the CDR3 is TGTGCCAGCAGCTTAGGCTCAGAAGATGAAAAACTGTTTTTT. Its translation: CASSLGSEDEKLFF.

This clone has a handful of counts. This chain's CDR3 is CASSLSRERNTEAFF. CDR3 coding DNA: TGCGCCAGCAGCTTGTCGCGGGAAAGAAACACTGAAGCTTTCTTT. V gene TRBV5-1 combines with J gene TRBJ1-1, with D unclear. CDR3 length: 15 residues. Trimming took 1 base from V and 2 from J, leaving 12 bases between them. Germline values: CDR1 SGHRS, CDR2 YFSETQ.

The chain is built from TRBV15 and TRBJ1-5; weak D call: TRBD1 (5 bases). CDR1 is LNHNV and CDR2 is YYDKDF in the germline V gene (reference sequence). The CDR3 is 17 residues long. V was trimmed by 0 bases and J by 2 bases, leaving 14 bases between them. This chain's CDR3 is CATSRDLRSGGNQPQHF. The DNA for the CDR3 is TGTGCCACCAGCAGAGATTTACGTTCGGGGGGCAATCAGCCCCAGCATTTT.

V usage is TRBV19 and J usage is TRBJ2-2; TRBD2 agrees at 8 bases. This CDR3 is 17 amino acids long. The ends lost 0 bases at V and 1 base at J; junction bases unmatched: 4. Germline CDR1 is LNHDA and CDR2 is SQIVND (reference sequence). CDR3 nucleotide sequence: TGTGCCAGTAGTATAGATTTTACTAGCGGGAACACCGGGGAGCTGTTTTTT. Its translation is CASSIDFTSGNTGELFF.

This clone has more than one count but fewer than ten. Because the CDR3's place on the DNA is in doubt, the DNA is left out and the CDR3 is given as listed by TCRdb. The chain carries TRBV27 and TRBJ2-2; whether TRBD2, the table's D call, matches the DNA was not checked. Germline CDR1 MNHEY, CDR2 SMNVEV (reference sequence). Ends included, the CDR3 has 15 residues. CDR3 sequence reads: CASSSSGLGAGELFF.

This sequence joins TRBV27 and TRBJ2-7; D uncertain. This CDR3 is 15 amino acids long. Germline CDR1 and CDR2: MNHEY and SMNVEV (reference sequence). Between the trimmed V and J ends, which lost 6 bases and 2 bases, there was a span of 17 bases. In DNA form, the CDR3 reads TGTGCCAGCAGACCGTATGGCTGGGCCGCCTACGAGCAGTACTTC. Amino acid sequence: CASRPYGWAAYEQYF.

The CDR3 DNA follows: TGCGCCAGCAGCTTGGCCGTGAGGGCCACCAATGAGCAGTTCTTC. Translated, it gives CASSLAVRATNEQFF. The rearrangement links TRBV5-1 to TRBJ2-1; possibly TRBD2 for D (5 bases). Trimming took 0 bases from V and 6 from J, leaving 13 bases between them. CDR1 is SGHRS, CDR2 YFSETQ, per germline. There are 15 residues in the CDR3.

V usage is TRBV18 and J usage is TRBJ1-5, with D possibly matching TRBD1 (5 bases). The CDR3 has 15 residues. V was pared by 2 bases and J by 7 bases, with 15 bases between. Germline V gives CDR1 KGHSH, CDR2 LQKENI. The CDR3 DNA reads TGTGCCAGCTCACCAGCGGGGCAAAGAGGGCAGCCCCAGCATTTT. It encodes CASSPAGQRGQPQHF.

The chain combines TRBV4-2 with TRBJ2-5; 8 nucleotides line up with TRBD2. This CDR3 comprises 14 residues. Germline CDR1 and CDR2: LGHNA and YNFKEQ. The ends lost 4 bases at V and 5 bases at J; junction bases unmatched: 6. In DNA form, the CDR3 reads TGTGCCAGCAGCCTCGGGACTAGTAGTGAGACCCAGTACTTC. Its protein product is CASSLGTSSETQYF.

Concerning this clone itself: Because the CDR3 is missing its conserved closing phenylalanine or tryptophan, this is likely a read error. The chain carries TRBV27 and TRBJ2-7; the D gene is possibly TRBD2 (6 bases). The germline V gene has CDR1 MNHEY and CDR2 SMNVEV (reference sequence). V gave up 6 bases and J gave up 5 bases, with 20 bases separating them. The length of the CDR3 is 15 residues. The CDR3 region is CASRPLPGLEDEQYL. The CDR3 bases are TGTGCCAGCAGACCACTTCCGGGACTGGAAGACGAGCAGTACCTC.

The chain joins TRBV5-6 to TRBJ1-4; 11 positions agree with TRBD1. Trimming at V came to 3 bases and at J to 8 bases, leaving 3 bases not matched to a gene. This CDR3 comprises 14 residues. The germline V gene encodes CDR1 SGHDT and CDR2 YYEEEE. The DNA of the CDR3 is TGTGCCAGCAGCTACGGACAGGGGGCGGAAAAACTGTTTTTT. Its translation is CASSYGQGAEKLFF.

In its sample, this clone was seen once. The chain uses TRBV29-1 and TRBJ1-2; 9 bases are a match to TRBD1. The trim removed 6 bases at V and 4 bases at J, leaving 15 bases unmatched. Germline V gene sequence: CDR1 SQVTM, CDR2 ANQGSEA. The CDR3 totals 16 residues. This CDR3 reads CSVLFVGTGSPYGYTF. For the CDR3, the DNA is TGCAGCGTCCTCTTCGTAGGGACAGGGTCCCCCTATGGCTACACCTTC. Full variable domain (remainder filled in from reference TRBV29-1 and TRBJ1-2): SAVISQKPSRDICQRGTSLTIQCQVDSQVTMMFWYRQQPGQSLTLIATANQGSEATYESGFVIDKFPISRPNLTFSTLTVSNMSPEDSSIYLCSVLFVGTGSPYGYTFGSGTRLTVV.

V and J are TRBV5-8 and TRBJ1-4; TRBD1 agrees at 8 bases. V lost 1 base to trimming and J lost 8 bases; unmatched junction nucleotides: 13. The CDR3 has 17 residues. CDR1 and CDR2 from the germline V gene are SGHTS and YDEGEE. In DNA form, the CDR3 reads TGTGCCAGCAGCTTGAACCTCGGACAGGGCTCAACGGAAAAACTGTTTTTT. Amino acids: CASSLNLGQGSTEKLFF.

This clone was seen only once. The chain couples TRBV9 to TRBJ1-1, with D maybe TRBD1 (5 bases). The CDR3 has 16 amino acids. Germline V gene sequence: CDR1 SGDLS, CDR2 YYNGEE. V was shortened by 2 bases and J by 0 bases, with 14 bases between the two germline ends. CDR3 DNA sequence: TGTGCCAGCAGCGTTGCGCGAGACAGCATGAACACTGAAGCTTTCTTT. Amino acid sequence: CASSVARDSMNTEAFF.

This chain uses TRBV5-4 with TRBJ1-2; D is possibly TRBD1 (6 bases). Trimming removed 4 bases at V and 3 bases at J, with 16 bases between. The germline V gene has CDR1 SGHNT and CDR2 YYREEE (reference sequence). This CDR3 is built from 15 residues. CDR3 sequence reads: CASSLYRARDYGYTF. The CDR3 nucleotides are TGTGCCAGCAGCCTCTACAGGGCGCGGGACTATGGCTACACCTTC.

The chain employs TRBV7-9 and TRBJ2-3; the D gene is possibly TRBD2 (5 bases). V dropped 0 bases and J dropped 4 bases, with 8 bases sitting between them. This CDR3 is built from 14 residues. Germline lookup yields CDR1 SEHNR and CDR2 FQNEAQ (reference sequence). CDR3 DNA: TGTGCCAGCAGCTTAGCGCTAGCCTCAGATACGCAGTATTTT. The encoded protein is CASSLALASDTQYF.